Below, 21 T cell receptor beta chains from the same sample are listed, as sequenced in a study of Graves' ophthalmopathy and Graves' hyperthyroidism. CDR3 regions of TCR beta were amplified from RNA transcripts. The library came from an HTBI-primed first-round RT-PCR and a second-round multiplex PCR. TCRdb independently ran MiXCR on the multiplex PCR reads; one entry per CDR3 protein. The table includes approximately 380,000 distinct CDR3 sequences, roughly 20% detected once. What was sequenced was peripheral blood. All receptors come from a woman aged 18-35 years with stable Graves' hyperthyroidism.

This clonotype has at least ten counts. The genes are TRBV29-1 and TRBJ1-5; D may be TRBD1 (5 bases). The CDR3 has 14 amino acids. The V end was cut by 7 bases, the J end by 5 bases, with 18 bases between. Germline assignment: CDR1 SQVTM and CDR2 ANQGSEA. CDR3: CSAAAGGRDQPQHF. The CDR3 nucleotides read TGCAGCGCCGCCGCGGGGGGGAGGGATCAGCCCCAGCATTTT.

In DNA form, the CDR3 reads TGTGCCAGCAGTTCGGGACAGTTCTATAATTCACCCCTCCACTTT. Translation gives CASSSGQFYNSPLHF. The chain recombines TRBV12-3 or TRBV12-4 with TRBJ1-6, with 7 positions matching TRBD1. The V and J ends lost 4 bases and 3 bases, in that order; junction bases with no gene match: 3. This CDR3 is 15 amino acids long.

In this sample, this clonotype turned up many times. The chain links TRBV12-3 or TRBV12-4 to TRBJ2-7; D is possibly TRBD2 (5 bases). The CDR3 consists of 14 residues. V was clipped by 3 bases and J by 1 base, with 10 bases between them. Here the CDR3 reads CASSFWRRSYEQYF. In DNA form, the CDR3 reads TGTGCCAGCAGTTTCTGGCGGAGGTCCTACGAGCAGTACTTC.

This clonotype was seen ten or more times. This chain uses TRBV29-1 with TRBJ2-7; TRBD1 matches 8 bases. J was trimmed by 1 base and V by 7 bases; bases with no gene match: 3. The CDR3 has 12 amino acids. Per the germline V gene, CDR1 is SQVTM and CDR2 is ANQGSEA. The CDR3 region is CSGGQGSYEQYF. For the CDR3, the DNA is TGCAGCGGAGGACAGGGATCCTACGAGCAGTACTTC.

This clonotype came up many times. This chain joins TRBV5-4 and TRBJ2-5, with D tentatively TRBD2 (6 bases). Germline lookup yields CDR1 SGHNT and CDR2 YYREEE (reference sequence). This CDR3 is built from 15 residues. V was clipped by 2 bases and J by 3 bases, with 14 bases between them. This chain's CDR3 is CASSLWTNPEETQYF. CDR3 coding DNA: TGTGCCAGCAGCTTATGGACTAACCCCGAAGAGACCCAGTACTTC.

This clonotype was counted only a few times. The chain carries TRBV4-2 and TRBJ2-2, with 10 bases fitting TRBD1. Looked up from germline, CDR1 is LGHNA and CDR2 is YNFKEQ. There are 17 residues in the CDR3. V gave up 4 bases and J gave up 5 bases; unmatched junction bases: 10. The CDR3 coding sequence is TGTGCCAGCAGCCTCCAGGCCGGACAGGGGGTTACCGGGGAGCTGTTTTTT. It specifies CASSLQAGQGVTGELFF.

This clonotype was counted at least ten times. V is TRBV20-1 and J is TRBJ2-7; 9 positions agree with TRBD1. J gave up 2 bases and V 2 bases, and 10 bases lay outside the gene matches. CDR3 length equals 16 residues. Germline loops: CDR1 DFQATT, CDR2 SNEGSKA (reference sequence). The CDR3 reads CSARSGRDRATYEQYF. Written as DNA, the CDR3 is TGCAGTGCTAGAAGCGGACGGGACAGGGCTACCTACGAGCAGTACTTC.

This clonotype was counted many times. V and J are TRBV12-3 or TRBV12-4 and TRBJ2-7; weak D call: TRBD2 (6 bases). Trimming left V 2 bases short and J 6 bases short, with 14 bases between. CDR3 length: 14 residues. The CDR3 sequence is CASSLPVTGGEQYF. The CDR3 region has the DNA TGTGCCAGCAGTTTACCAGTAACCGGGGGCGAGCAGTACTTC.

This clonotype was seen many times. The rearrangement links TRBV6-2 or TRBV6-3 to TRBJ2-7, with TRBD1 as a possible D gene (6 bases). Germline CDR1 and CDR2: MNHEY and SVGEGT. With 8 bases removed from V and 5 bases from J, the gap between germline ends came to 16 bases. This CDR3 region has 13 residues. The CDR3 region has the DNA TGTGCCAGCGAGGACAGCCCCCTTCACGAGCAGTACTTC. Amino acid sequence: CASEDSPLHEQYF.

The chain uses TRBV7-9 and TRBJ1-2; 10 bases match TRBD1. The CDR3 spans 19 residues. In germline, CDR1 is SEHNR, CDR2 FQNEAQ (reference sequence). Losses at the gene ends were 4 bases for V and 6 bases for J; bases not matched to a gene: 20. CDR3 sequence: CASSSDKRDRGPARDGYTF. CDR3 sequence (DNA): TGTGCCAGCAGCTCCGATAAGCGGGACAGGGGCCCCGCCAGAGATGGCTACACCTTC.

This chain uses TRBV29-1 with TRBJ1-1; possibly TRBD1 for D (5 bases). CDR3 length: 19 amino acids. Between the trimmed V and J ends, which lost 1 base and 4 bases, there was a span of 28 bases. Per the germline V gene, CDR1 is SQVTM and CDR2 is ANQGSEA. The CDR3 here is CSVEVRSTQGVVLVTEAFF. The CDR3, as DNA: TGCAGCGTTGAAGTCAGGTCCACCCAGGGAGTGGTCCTGGTCACTGAAGCTTTCTTT. The variable domain in full, completed from reference TRBV29-1 and TRBJ1-1, reads SAVISQKPSRDICQRGTSLTIQCQVDSQVTMMFWYRQQPGQSLTLIATANQGSEATYESGFVIDKFPISRPNLTFSTLTVSNMSPEDSSIYLCSVEVRSTQGVVLVTEAFFGQGTRLTVV.

CDR3 coding DNA: TGTGCCAGCAGCTTAGGACCTCCGGGGGGCGGAGAGACCCAGTACTTC. This encodes CASSLGPPGGGETQYF. The V and J genes are TRBV7-6 and TRBJ2-5, with D possibly being TRBD2 (7 bases). Germline V gene lookup returns CDR1 SGHVS and CDR2 FNYEAQ. This CDR3 has 16 amino acids. Trimming stripped 1 base from V and 4 bases from J, with 16 bases between.

This clonotype has ten or more counts. The chain uses TRBV30 and TRBJ2-7; D remains ambiguous. Per the germline V gene, CDR1 is GTSNPN and CDR2 is SVGIG (reference sequence). CDR3 length: 14 residues. Between the trimmed V and J ends, which lost 0 bases and 3 bases, there was a span of 12 bases. CDR3: CAWSVVGSIYEQYF. The DNA of the CDR3 is TGTGCCTGGAGTGTCGTAGGCTCGATCTACGAGCAGTACTTC.

This clonotype was seen many times. The chain uses TRBV12-3 or TRBV12-4 and TRBJ2-7, with 10 positions matching TRBD2. Trimming took 5 bases from V and 2 from J; bases not matched to a gene: 15. This CDR3 contains 18 residues. CDR3 in amino acids: CASSASPGLAAIPYEQYF. The CDR3 bases are TGTGCCAGCAGTGCTTCACCTGGACTAGCGGCGATCCCCTACGAGCAGTACTTC.

This clonotype occurred many times. The chain joins TRBV12-3 or TRBV12-4 to TRBJ1-5; the D gene is possibly TRBD1 (6 bases). Trimming cost V 6 bases and J 6 bases, with 12 bases left between them. The CDR3 extends over 13 amino acids. CDR3 protein: CASSGTKIQPQHF. In DNA form, the CDR3 reads TGTGCCAGCAGCGGGACAAAAATTCAGCCCCAGCATTTT.

This clonotype showed up just a few times. A much larger clone is a single base away; this may be a read error. J is TRBJ1-1 and V is TRBV11-3, with D uncertain. CDR1 and CDR2 from the germline V gene are SGHNT and YENEEA. Deletions cut 0 bases from V and 3 bases from J, with 2 bases between. The CDR3 sequence is 12 residues long. The DNA for the CDR3 is TGTGCCAGCAGCTTAGAACACACTGAAGCTTTCTTT. It specifies CASSLEHTEAFF.

This clonotype was observed many times. The chain is built from TRBV30 and TRBJ1-6; 7 nucleotides match TRBD1. Germline CDR1 GTSNPN, CDR2 SVGIG (reference sequence). There are 15 residues in the CDR3. V gave up 0 bases and J gave up 8 bases; unmatched junction bases: 7. The CDR3 here is CAWSVQRDRHSPLHF. The CDR3, as DNA: TGTGCCTGGAGTGTACAGCGGGACAGACATTCACCCCTCCACTTT.

This clonotype was seen repeatedly, ten times or more. The chain links TRBV11-3 to TRBJ2-2; D gene uncertain. V lost 4 bases and J 6 bases, leaving 12 bases between the germline ends. CDR1 SGHNT and CDR2 YENEEA come from the germline V gene. The CDR3 runs 14 residues. CDR3 residues: CASSSWAEPGELFF. The CDR3, as DNA: TGTGCCAGCAGCTCGTGGGCAGAACCCGGGGAGCTGTTTTTT.

This clonotype was detected many times. The V and J genes are TRBV20-1 and TRBJ2-7, with 9 bases matching TRBD2. The CDR3 is made up of 14 amino acids. CDR1 and CDR2 from the germline V gene are DFQATT and SNEGSKA (reference sequence). V shed 6 bases, J shed 4 bases, and the junction held 10 bases outside the gene matches. The CDR3 DNA follows: TGCAGTGCCTGCCGACTAGCGGCGGGGTACGAGCAGTACTTC. Encoded protein: CSACRLAAGYEQYF.

This clonotype was counted many times. The chain recombines TRBV12-3 or TRBV12-4 with TRBJ1-2, with D maybe TRBD1 (5 bases). Trimming removed 11 bases from V and 6 bases from J, with 10 bases in between. The CDR3 sequence is 10 residues long. DNA of the CDR3: TGTGCCGGAGGGGTACATGGCTACACCTTC. Encoded protein: CAGGVHGYTF.

This clonotype was recorded many times. V is TRBV20-1 and J is TRBJ1-1; no clear D gene. The V and J ends lost 3 bases and 3 bases respectively, with 8 bases between them. The CDR3 is 12 amino acids. CDR1 is DFQATT and CDR2 is SNEGSKA in the germline V gene (reference sequence). The CDR3 DNA follows: TGCAGTGCTAGTATCGGGGACACTGAAGCTTTCTTT. Amino acid sequence: CSASIGDTEAFF.